The T cell receptor (beta chain) under discussion was sequenced for a study of Graves' ophthalmopathy and Graves' hyperthyroidism. At the level of the study: Stable hyperthyroidism meant no ophthalmopathy within 18 months of follow-up.

Study-level findings and limits: Blood samples also showed most expanded thyroid clonotypes exceeding 0.001 frequency.

To note about this clonotype: The antigen is undetermined.

Amplification targeted the TCR beta CDR3 regions, with RNA transcripts as the source material. The authors performed first-round RT-PCR with HTBI primers and then a second-round multiplex PCR. TCRdb redid the calling of the multiplex PCR reads with MiXCR, one entry per CDR3 protein. The sample has more than 1,000,000 distinct CDR3 sequences; about 36% are singletons. Certain patients, namely those with other autoimmune diseases, uncontrolled infections, pregnancy or lactation, were excluded. The CDR3 covers 16 residues. V shed 8 bases and J shed 2 bases, with 21 bases lying between them. The material sequenced was peripheral blood or thyroid tissue (not recorded which). The rearrangement uses TRBV12-3 or TRBV12-4 and TRBJ1-1; D is undetermined. This TCR came from an adult man with Graves' hyperthyroidism. CDR3 protein: CASALRRNPLNTEAFF. The CDR3 DNA reads as TGTGCCAGCGCCCTTCGCCGAAATCCGCTTAACACTGAAGCTTTCTTT.